This T cell receptor beta chain comes out of a study of human T cells and chemical hapten exposure (dated by TCRdb to the early 2020s). Regarding the study in general: For sensitization, 2% DPC in acetone was applied to a roughly 2 cm by roughly 2 cm area of upper inner arm skin. Patients additionally received weekly therapeutic DPC doses to the scalp throughout the roughly 25-week study period. Patch tests used Finn chambers with 0.01% DPC on the upper back, scored after 6 days by International Contact Dermatitis Research Group standards. Most of the patients in the cohort were female, and the cohort covered alopecia areata with under or over 50% scalp involvement, alopecia totalis and alopecia universalis. Libraries were pooled for sequencing, and per-sample TCR yields varied mainly because of small differences in library volumes within the pool. In alopecia patients, the study followed how the peripheral blood TCR repertoire changed in vivo over primary and secondary sensitization to diphenylcyclopropenone (DPC), a hapten. Patient blood was sampled pre-sensitization (week 0) and at 2, 6 and about 24 weeks after DPC sensitization. Approximately 28 alopecia patients provided blood for TCR sequencing at one to four time points (pre-sensitization, 2, 6 and 24 weeks). Beyond this particular receptor, the publication reports: DPC sensitization did not change the number of TCRs with a frequency above 1 in 1000, and there was no evidence of changes in global repertoire structure. Repeated subsampling changed both the strength of the expansion versus patch-test correlation and the threshold at which the correlation became significant. Expanded TCRs formed significantly more large CDR3 similarity clusters than pre-sensitization or healthy control sets, consistent with antigen-driven responses. A positive correlation was found between the number of PT1 expanded TCRs and patch test score, with significance reached at thresholds 8, 16 and 32 but not 4. Because all patients had alopecia, a presumed autoimmune disease, the immune response of the patients might differ from that of healthy individuals.

Receptors were amplified or captured by RACE. Sequenced on a NextSeq 500. Library preparation attached unique molecular identifiers to individual cDNA molecules for quantitative, reproducible TCR counting. Each blood RNA sample was used to sequence both TCR alpha and TCR beta chains. The original methods were these. A median of roughly 99,000 TCRs per sample was observed, with a range of 23,224 to 690,600. V, J and CDR3 annotation of the TCR reads was carried out using the Decombinator software suite. Every sample was subsampled to the same number of TCRs (28,000) for the PS versus PT1 abundance plots. TCRs were defined as expanded if absent before sensitization and observed at least eight times at the 2-week time point. In-frame beta chains were kept once TCRdb had trimmed the public reads at Q25 with fastp and called clones with MiXCR. Rows matching on CDR3 protein sequence are summarized as one entry with the most common DNA and genes. TCRdb's processing, not the study's, gives the V and J calls here. This sample holds 110,000 to 150,000 distinct CDR3 sequences; around 11% were observed only once. The top ten clonotypes cover 1.2% to 1.5% of the sample.

Explained via the paper, the time point label denotes: patch test 2, 6 weeks after DPC sensitization. The intended sense of this specimen's treatment or condition label: therapeutic diphenylcyclopropenone sensitization with weekly scalp DPC. Blood at each patch-test visit was drawn before the patch test was applied. Patients were eligible if aged 18 to 70, diagnosed with alopecia and judged suitable for DPC therapy, and pregnant patients were excluded. Total RNA was extracted from unfractionated whole blood collected in Tempus Blood RNA tubes. Many counts were recorded for this clonotype. The clone's antigen remains unknown. There are no base qualities to consult, and no much larger clone falls within one base. The germline V gene specifies SGHRS as CDR1 and YFSETQ as CDR2. Including cysteine and phenylalanine, the CDR3 has 13 amino acids. Only CDR3 DNA remains: 39 bases, in frame from the first base. Trimmed from V: 3 bases; trimmed from J: 7 bases; junction bases lacking a gene match: 4.

This clonotype was sampled from a woman between 45 and 60 years old with alopecia areata. Some clones in this sample may be carry-over from other donors' samples. The source material was whole blood, sampled in connection with sensitization to the hapten diphenylcyclopropenone (DPC). The sequence joins TRBV5-1 to TRBJ2-7, and 10 junctional nucleotides match TRBD2. This receptor carries the CDR3 CASSSSGSGEQYF. The DNA is as follows: TGCGCCAGCAGCTCTAGCGGGAGTGGTGAGCAGTACTTC.